A single sample gave rise to the 26 T cell receptor beta chains below, sequenced in a study of cytotoxic CD8 clonotypes in ibrutinib-treated CLL. Measured with immunoSEQ multiplex PCR; TCRdb has only the in-frame clones, and not every one. The sample yields 55,000 to 85,000 clones, just over 90% seen once. The starting material was PBMCs, obtained after 12 months of ibrutinib treatment. The receptors stem from a human donor with chronic lymphocytic leukemia.

The chain uses TRBV18 and TRBJ2-3; tentatively, D is TRBD1 (6 bases). V lost 2 bases, J lost 6 bases, and 12 bases lay in between. The germline V gene has CDR1 KGHSH and CDR2 LQKENI. This CDR3 spans 14 amino acids. The CDR3 DNA reads TGTGCCAGCTCACCAGTGGGGGCACTTGATACGCAGTATTTT. Protein: CASSPVGALDTQYF.

This chain joins TRBV5-1 and TRBJ2-5, with D perhaps matching TRBD1 (6 bases). Germline CDR1 and CDR2: SGHRS and YFSETQ. V lost 4 bases to trimming and J lost 5 bases, with 18 bases between them. The length of the CDR3 is 15 residues. The CDR3 DNA reads TGCGCCAGCAGCCGAACTGATACAGGGCGGGAGACCCAGTACTTC. This gives the protein CASSRTDTGRETQYF.

The chain recombines TRBV15 with TRBJ1-5; no definite D call. Germline CDR1 reads LNHNV; CDR2 reads YYDKDF (reference sequence). Trimming removed 0 bases at V and 9 bases at J, with 9 bases between. CDR3 length: 13 residues. CDR3 sequence: CATSREEGGPQHF. CDR3 sequence (DNA): TGTGCCACCAGCAGAGAAGAGGGTGGGCCCCAGCATTTT.

This clone was counted once. In the same sample, other DNA sequences code for this CDR3. This chain joins TRBV19 and TRBJ1-5; TRBD1 is a possible D gene (6 bases). The CDR3 contains 14 residues. Germline V gene data show CDR1 as LNHDA and CDR2 as SQIVND (reference sequence). V gave up 4 bases and J gave up 0 bases, with 7 bases separating them. Written as DNA, the CDR3 is TGTGCCAGTAGTAGGGACATTAGCAATCAGCCCCAGCATTTT. It is translated as CASSRDISNQPQHF.

In nucleotides, the CDR3 is TGTGCCAGCTCAATTTCCGGGACCGACCAAGAGACCCAGTACTTC. Amino acids: CASSISGTDQETQYF. The chain carries TRBV18 and TRBJ2-5; either TRBD1 or TRBD2 may fit D (5 bases each). Deletions cut 5 bases from V and 0 bases from J, with 13 bases between. Germline CDR1 is KGHSH and CDR2 is LQKENI. CDR3 length equals 15 residues.

This chain uses TRBV5-1 with TRBJ2-1; 11 nucleotides align to TRBD2. Germline-derived CDR1 and CDR2 are SGHRS and YFSETQ. Trimming at V came to 0 bases and at J to 6 bases, leaving 8 bases not matched to a gene. CDR3 length: 17 amino acids. In DNA form, the CDR3 reads TGCGCCAGCAGCTTGGGACAGGGACTAGCGGATACCAATGAGCAGTTCTTC. This codes for CASSLGQGLADTNEQFF.

This chain connects TRBV7-6 to TRBJ2-7; 8 bases are shared with TRBD2. The CDR3 spans 14 residues. Germline CDR1 and CDR2: SGHVS and FNYEAQ. Trimming took 5 bases from V and 2 from J; bases not matched to a gene: 5. The CDR3 is CASSQGTRAYEQYF. The CDR3, as DNA: TGTGCCAGCAGCCAAGGGACTAGGGCCTACGAGCAGTACTTC.

This rearrangement joins TRBV19 to TRBJ1-5; TRBD1 matches 8 bases. V lost 4 bases and J lost 5; bases outside the gene matches: 10. This CDR3 spans 16 amino acids. Germline assignment: CDR1 LNHDA and CDR2 SQIVND (reference sequence). CDR3 nucleotides: TGTGCCAGTAGTAAGGGGTTGACAGGGGCGGATCAGCCCCAGCATTTT. Encoded protein: CASSKGLTGADQPQHF.

CDR3 coding DNA: TGCGCCAGCAGCCCACCCACGTCTAGCACAGATACGCAGTATTTT. Amino acids: CASSPPTSSTDTQYF. V and J are TRBV4-1 and TRBJ2-3; no clear D. CDR1 is MGHRA, CDR2 YSYEKL, per germline. The CDR3 loop spans 15 amino acids. Trimming removed 4 bases at V and 0 bases at J, with 11 bases between.

The genes are TRBV19 and TRBJ1-5; 7 bases are a match to TRBD1. The CDR3 is made up of 15 amino acids. CDR1 is LNHDA, CDR2 SQIVND, per germline (reference sequence). The junction had 3 bases not matched to a gene; V was cut back by 4 bases and J by 0 bases. The CDR3 spells CASSKKGASNQPQHF. The CDR3 DNA reads as TGTGCCAGTAGTAAGAAGGGGGCTAGCAATCAGCCCCAGCATTTT.

The chain employs TRBV5-1 and TRBJ2-7; possible D gene TRBD1, 6 bases. The CDR3 is 14 residues long. With 5 bases removed from V and 7 bases from J, the gap between germline ends came to 19 bases. From germline, CDR1 is SGHRS and CDR2 YFSETQ. The CDR3 loop reads CASSYTGSSWEQYF. CDR3 nucleotides: TGCGCCAGCAGTTATACAGGGAGTTCGTGGGAGCAGTACTTC. The full variable domain, with the rest looked up from reference TRBV5-1 and TRBJ2-7, is KAGVTQTPRYLIKTRGQQVTLSCSPISGHRSVSWYQQTPGQGLQFLFEYFSETQRNKGNFPGRFSGRQFSNSRSEMNVSTLELGDSALYLCASSYTGSSWEQYFGPGTRLTVT.

This clone occurred once. This sequence joins TRBV7-3 and TRBJ2-7, with 7 bases that match TRBD1. Germline loops: CDR1 SGHTA, CDR2 FQGTGA. V trimming: 5 bases; J trimming: 6 bases; junction bases outside the gene matches: 10. The length of the CDR3 is 14 residues. CDR3 nucleotides: TGTGCCAGCAGCCTGGACAGGACTGGGGGCGAGCAGTACTTC. Translation: CASSLDRTGGEQYF.

The gene calls are TRBV5-6 and TRBJ2-1, with TRBD2 as a possible D gene (6 bases). CDR3 length: 15 amino acids. CDR1 and CDR2 (germline): SGHDT, YYEEEE. The ends were cut back, 2 bases at V and 9 bases at J, with 18 bases in the middle. CDR3 nucleotides: TGTGCCAGCAGCTTAATTACGGGAGCGGAGGGTGAGCAGTTCTTC. Translating gives CASSLITGAEGEQFF.

The V gene is TRBV12-5, the J gene TRBJ1-3; D not resolved. The CDR3 runs 17 residues. Germline CDR1 and CDR2: LGHNT and FRNRAP. Trimming removed 8 bases from V and 0 bases from J, with 20 bases in between. Written as DNA, the CDR3 is TGTGCTAGTAACCTAGGCCCCGGGATGAGCTCTGGAAACACCATATATTTT. Translated, it gives CASNLGPGMSSGNTIYF.

The chain combines TRBV18 with TRBJ2-5; TRBD2 matches 10 bases. Trimming at V came to 3 bases and at J to 5 bases, leaving 9 bases not matched to a gene. Germline V lookup: CDR1 KGHSH, CDR2 LQKENI. This CDR3 has 16 residues. DNA of the CDR3: TGTGCCAGCTCACCCGCTAGCGGGAGTGGTGGTGAGACCCAGTACTTC. Translated: CASSPASGSGGETQYF. Drawing the rest from reference TRBV18 and TRBJ2-5, the complete variable domain is NAGVMQNPRHLVRRRGQEARLRCSPMKGHSHVYWYRQLPEEGLKFMVYLQKENIIDESGMPKERFSAEFPKEGPSILRIQQVVRGDSAAYFCASSPASGSGGETQYFGPGTRLLVL.

The CDR3 DNA reads TGTGCCAGCTCACCTTCCGGGAAATCGGGTGAAAAACTGTTTTTT. It yields the protein CASSPSGKSGEKLFF. This rearrangement joins TRBV18 to TRBJ1-4, with D uncertain. V gave up 3 bases and J gave up 7 bases, with 15 bases separating them. Germline lookup yields CDR1 KGHSH and CDR2 LQKENI. The CDR3 runs to 15 residues.

This sequence joins TRBV5-1 and TRBJ2-1; TRBD1 matches 12 bases. V shed 3 bases and J 7 bases; nucleotides not matched to a gene: 2. This CDR3 spans 14 amino acids. Germline-derived CDR1 and CDR2 are SGHRS and YFSETQ. This chain's CDR3 is CASSSGQGANEQFF. In DNA, the CDR3 is TGCGCCAGCAGCTCGGGACAGGGGGCAAATGAGCAGTTCTTC.

The chain carries TRBV7-2 and TRBJ2-1; no definite D call. CDR1 and CDR2 from the germline V gene are SGHTA and FQGNSA. Trimming cost V 0 bases and J 10 bases, with 10 bases left between them. The CDR3 is made up of 13 amino acids. The CDR3 loop is CASSLARSSEQFF. Written as DNA, the CDR3 is TGTGCCAGCAGCTTAGCGCGGAGTTCCGAGCAGTTCTTC.

This chain connects TRBV28 to TRBJ1-2; TRBD1 matches at 8 bases. The CDR3 is 13 residues long. With 10 bases clipped from V and 3 bases from J, the junction kept 7 bases outside the gene matches. CDR1 is MDHEN, CDR2 SYDVKM, per germline. The CDR3 protein is CANSDRGDYGYTF. The CDR3 DNA reads as TGTGCCAATTCAGACAGGGGAGACTATGGCTACACCTTC.

The CDR3 loop is CAISTNGTGIQKLFF. The CDR3 DNA reads TGTGCCATCAGTACCAATGGGACAGGTATACAAAAACTGTTTTTT. The chain carries TRBV10-3 and TRBJ1-4; 8 positions match TRBD1. In germline, CDR1 is ENHRY, CDR2 SYGVKD. V lost 5 bases to trimming and J lost 9 bases; unmatched junction nucleotides: 11. This CDR3 is 15 amino acids long.

This rearrangement joins TRBV7-3 to TRBJ2-6; 7 bases align to TRBD1. V shed 4 bases, J shed 4 bases, and the junction held 4 bases outside the gene matches. The CDR3 consists of 15 residues. Germline V gene data show CDR1 as SGHTA and CDR2 as FQGTGA. The CDR3 region is CASSSRGTGANVLTF. Written as DNA, the CDR3 is TGTGCCAGCAGCTCCAGGGGGACGGGGGCCAACGTCCTGACTTTC.

This chain links TRBV6-5 with TRBJ2-4; D ambiguous. The germline V and J ends were trimmed by 4 bases and 1 base, with 8 bases remaining between them. The CDR3 is 14 amino acids. The germline CDR1 and CDR2 sequences are MNHEY and SVGAGI. The CDR3 loop is CASSSHEAKNIQYF. The CDR3 nucleotides read TGTGCCAGCAGTTCCCATGAGGCCAAAAACATTCAGTACTTC.

This clone occurred a few times. This chain links TRBV27 with TRBJ1-1; 7 positions match TRBD1. Germline-derived CDR1 and CDR2 are MNHEY and SMNVEV (reference sequence). The trim removed 2 bases at V and 3 bases at J, leaving 3 bases unmatched. This CDR3 is built from 14 residues. CDR3 loop: CASSLQTGYTEAFF. CDR3 DNA sequence: TGTGCCAGCAGTTTACAGACAGGGTACACTGAAGCTTTCTTT.

The gene calls are TRBV15 and TRBJ1-5; TRBD1 matches 8 bases. The germline CDR1 and CDR2 sequences are LNHNV and YYDKDF (reference sequence). The trim removed 1 base at V and 0 bases at J, leaving 5 bases unmatched. The CDR3 has 17 residues. CDR3 nucleotide sequence: TGTGCCACCAGCAGAGGAAGTGGACAGGGTAGCAATCAGCCCCAGCATTTT. It codes for CATSRGSGQGSNQPQHF.

The V and J genes are TRBV2 and TRBJ1-2; 8 bases line up with TRBD1. V lost 4 bases, J lost 8 bases, and 3 bases stayed unmatched. Germline CDR1 SNHLY, CDR2 FYNNEI. CDR3 size: 12 residues. The CDR3 DNA reads as TGTGCCAGCAGTGGGACAGGGATGGGCTACACCTTC. Its translation: CASSGTGMGYTF.

DNA of the CDR3: TGTGCCAGTAGCAGGACAGGGCCTAACACTGAAGCTTTCTTT. Its translation is CASSRTGPNTEAFF. The chain links TRBV19 to TRBJ1-1, with TRBD1 matching over 8 bases. The CDR3 sequence is 14 residues long. Germline loops: CDR1 LNHDA, CDR2 SQIVND (reference sequence). V lost 6 bases to trimming and J lost 2 bases; unmatched junction nucleotides: 5. Together with reference TRBV19 and TRBJ1-1, the CDR3 gives the full variable domain: DGGITQSPKYLFRKEGQNVTLSCEQNLNHDAMYWYRQDPGQGLRLIYYSQIVNDFQKGDIAEGYSVSREKKESFPLTVTSAQKNPTAFYLCASSRTGPNTEAFFGQGTRLTVV.